Included here is one TCR beta chain sequence, with context. This record belongs to a study of cytomegalovirus exposure and HLA in healthy donors. PCR used 60 Vbeta primers and 13 Jbeta primers. Profiling relied on immunoSEQ multiplex PCR, and the TCRdb table lists in-frame clones only, not all of them. The sample shows approximately 100,000 clones, around two thirds of them seen only once. The CDR3 length is 13 residues. Germline lookup yields CDR1 SEHNR and CDR2 FQNEAQ (reference sequence). V dropped 1 base and J dropped 9 bases, with 12 bases sitting between them. Sequenced material: PBMCs. This clonotype originated in a man aged 30 to 45 in good health and CMV-seropositive. The chain uses TRBV7-9 and TRBJ1-1; the D gene is possibly TRBD1 (5 bases). This CDR3 is CASSLEGDSQAFF. The CDR3 region has the DNA TGTGCCAGCAGCTTAGAAGGTGACAGCCAAGCTTTCTTT. Looking up the rest from reference TRBV7-9 and TRBJ1-1 gives the full variable domain: DTGVSQNPRHKITKRGQNVTFRCDPISEHNRLYWYRQTLGQGPEFLTYFQNEAQLEKSRLLSDRFSAERPKGSFSTLEIQRTEQGDSAMYLCASSLEGDSQAFFGQGTRLTVV.